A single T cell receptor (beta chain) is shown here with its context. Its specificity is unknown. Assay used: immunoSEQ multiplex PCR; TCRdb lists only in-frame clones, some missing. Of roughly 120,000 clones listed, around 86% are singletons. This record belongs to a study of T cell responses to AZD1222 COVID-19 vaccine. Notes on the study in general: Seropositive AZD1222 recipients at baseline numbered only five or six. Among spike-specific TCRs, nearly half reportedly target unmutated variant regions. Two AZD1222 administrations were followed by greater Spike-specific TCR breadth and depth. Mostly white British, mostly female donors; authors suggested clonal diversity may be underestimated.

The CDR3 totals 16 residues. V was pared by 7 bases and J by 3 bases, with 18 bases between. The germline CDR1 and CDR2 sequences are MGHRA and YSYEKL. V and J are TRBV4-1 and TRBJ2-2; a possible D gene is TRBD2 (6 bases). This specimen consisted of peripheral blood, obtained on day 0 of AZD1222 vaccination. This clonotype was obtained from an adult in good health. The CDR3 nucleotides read TGCGCCAGCACCCCCCGCGGGGCCCTATACACCGGGGAGCTGTTTTTT. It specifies CASTPRGALYTGELFF.